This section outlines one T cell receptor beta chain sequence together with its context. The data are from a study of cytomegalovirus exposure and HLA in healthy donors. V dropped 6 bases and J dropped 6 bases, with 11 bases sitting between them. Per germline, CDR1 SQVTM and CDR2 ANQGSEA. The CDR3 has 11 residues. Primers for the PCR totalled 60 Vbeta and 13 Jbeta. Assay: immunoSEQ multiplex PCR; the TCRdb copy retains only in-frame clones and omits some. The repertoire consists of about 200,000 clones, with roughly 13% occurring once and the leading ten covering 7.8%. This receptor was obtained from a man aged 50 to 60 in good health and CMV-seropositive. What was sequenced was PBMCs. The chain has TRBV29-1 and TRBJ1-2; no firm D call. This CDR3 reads CSVARSHGYTF. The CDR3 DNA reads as TGCAGCGTGGCTCGGAGTCATGGCTACACCTTC.